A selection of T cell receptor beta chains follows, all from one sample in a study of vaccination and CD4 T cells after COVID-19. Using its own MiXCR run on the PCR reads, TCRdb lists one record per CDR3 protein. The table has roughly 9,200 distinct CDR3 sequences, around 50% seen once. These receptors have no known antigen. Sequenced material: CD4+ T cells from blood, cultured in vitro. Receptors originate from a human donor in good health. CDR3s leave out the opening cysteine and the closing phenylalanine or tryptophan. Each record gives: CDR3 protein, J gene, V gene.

ASRIYGGETQY	TRBJ2-5	TRBV27
ASSLSPVGTISPQH	TRBJ1-5	TRBV7-6
ASSMIGGSLYNEQF	TRBJ2-1	TRBV7-9
SSGGETQY	TRBJ2-5	TRBV20-1
ASRRDSLTGELF	TRBJ2-2	TRBV2
ATSRDDEVGETQY	TRBJ2-5	TRBV15
ASSLGGGGTEAF	TRBJ1-1	TRBV5-4
ASSLSVAKNIQY	TRBJ2-4	TRBV5-1
ASSLAVGGIYEQY	TRBJ2-7	TRBV12-3/TRBV12-4
ASTPDSSNSPLH	TRBJ1-6	TRBV5-1
ASSALEKLF	TRBJ1-4	TRBV6-1
ATSAVLETEAF	TRBJ1-1	TRBV15
ASSRDWNTEAF	TRBJ1-1	TRBV2
ASSLGQASYGYT	TRBJ1-2	TRBV10-1
ASSPGIYGYT	TRBJ1-2	TRBV14
AISESRGLAKNIQY	TRBJ2-4	TRBV10-3
ASSGTGTLQETQY	TRBJ2-5	TRBV5-1
ASSLISRSDTEAF	TRBJ1-1	TRBV7-8
SARLGSEQY	TRBJ2-7	TRBV20-1
SASLAGGGYEQY	TRBJ2-7	TRBV20-1
ASSVGGTALNSPLH	TRBJ1-6	TRBV9
SAREPLGLETQY	TRBJ2-5	TRBV20-1
ASSEALGWGLGANVLT	TRBJ2-6	TRBV6-1
ASSSTSGSTDTQY	TRBJ2-3	TRBV6-5
ASSSQSPRYEKLF	TRBJ1-4	TRBV7-9
AISEIAGTQETQY	TRBJ2-5	TRBV10-3
SASGGLAGGSTDTQY	TRBJ2-3	TRBV20-1
ASSVGGGDTEAF	TRBJ1-1	TRBV9
SARALQGREKLF	TRBJ1-4	TRBV20-1
SATGTSSADTQY	TRBJ2-3	TRBV29-1
ATSDPGTHSNQPQH	TRBJ1-5	TRBV24-1
AWSAGRDTEAF	TRBJ1-1	TRBV30
SAVDRVGNQPQH	TRBJ1-5	TRBV20-1
ASSTLAGAAKNIQY	TRBJ2-4	TRBV6-1
ASSLEQATYASYEQY	TRBJ2-7	TRBV5-5
ASSFQGHISNQPQH	TRBJ1-5	TRBV12-3/TRBV12-4
ASSLIGGGNQPQH	TRBJ1-5	TRBV12-3/TRBV12-4
ASSQTPGEVGNEQF	TRBJ2-1	TRBV4-1
SAATGEITDTQY	TRBJ2-3	TRBV20-1
ASSSTNRGRGYT	TRBJ1-2	TRBV5-4
ATSRGGTGIAPLH	TRBJ1-6	TRBV15
ASLRQGAGSGELF	TRBJ2-2	TRBV7-6
AISEGTGILVQY	TRBJ2-7	TRBV10-3
ASRTDRGLSYEQY	TRBJ2-7	TRBV28
ASSVRRDRNSPLH	TRBJ1-6	TRBV19